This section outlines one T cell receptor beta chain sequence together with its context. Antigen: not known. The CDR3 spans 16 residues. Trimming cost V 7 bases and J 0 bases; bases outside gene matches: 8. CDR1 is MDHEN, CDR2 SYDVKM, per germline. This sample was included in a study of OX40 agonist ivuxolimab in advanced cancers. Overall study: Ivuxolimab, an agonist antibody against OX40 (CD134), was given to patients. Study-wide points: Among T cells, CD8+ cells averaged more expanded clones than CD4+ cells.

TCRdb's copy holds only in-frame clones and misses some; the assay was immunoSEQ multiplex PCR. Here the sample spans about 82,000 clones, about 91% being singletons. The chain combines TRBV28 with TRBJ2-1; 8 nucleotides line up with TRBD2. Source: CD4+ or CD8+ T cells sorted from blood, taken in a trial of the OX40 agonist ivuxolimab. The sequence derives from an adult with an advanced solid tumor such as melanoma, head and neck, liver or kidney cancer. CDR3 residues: CASTERAGGSYNEQFF. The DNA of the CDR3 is TGTGCCAGCACCGAACGGGCGGGAGGCTCCTACAATGAGCAGTTCTTC.